The entry below describes one T cell receptor beta chain. Its antigen is not known. These data come from a study of cytomegalovirus exposure and HLA in healthy donors. Notes on the study in general: Some public TCRs appeared in many individuals, while most sequences were rare.

Amplification used 60 Vbeta primers and 13 Jbeta primers. The repertoire was sequenced with immunoSEQ multiplex PCR; TCRdb's copy has only in-frame clones and lacks some. The repertoire consists of fewer than 200,000 clones, with roughly 85% occurring once and the leading ten covering 0.69%. There were likely unrecorded immune exposures, though donors were nominally healthy when sampled. This CDR3 region has 15 residues. CDR1 and CDR2 (germline): SEHNR, FQNEAQ (reference sequence). The germline V and J ends were trimmed by 5 bases and 5 bases, with 15 bases remaining between them. The sample comprised PBMCs. The chain employs TRBV7-9 and TRBJ1-4, with D maybe TRBD1 (6 bases). The clonotype comes from a woman aged 40 to 55 in good health and CMV-seronegative. Here the CDR3 reads CASSPGGGRNEKLFF. DNA for the CDR3: TGTGCCAGCAGCCCTGGGGGGGGGCGAAATGAAAAACTGTTTTTT.